The 2 T cell receptor beta chains reported below all come from one sample, sequenced in a study of T cells after yellow fever vaccination. TCRdb itself ran the 5' RACE reads through MiXCR, one entry per CDR3 protein. The data show under 400,000 distinct CDR3 sequences, about 9.9% seen once. Sequencing was performed on PBMCs, taken on the day of the first yellow fever vaccination. The source of these receptors is a man between 18 and 29 years old who received the YFV17D yellow fever vaccine.

In its sample, this clonotype was seen many times. The junction and the germline gene differ at one end; a read error may be behind it. This chain connects TRBV11-2 to TRBJ2-3; 12 bases align to TRBD2. The length of the CDR3 is 13 residues. Germline V lookup: CDR1 SGHAT, CDR2 FQNNGV. The CDR3 DNA reads as TGTGCCAGCAGCCTACTAGCGGGGGGCGACTGCTCATTT. Protein product: CASSLLAGGDCSF.

The gene calls are TRBV6-2 or TRBV6-3 and TRBJ2-1, with D perhaps matching TRBD1 (5 bases). Germline CDR1 MNHEY, CDR2 SVGEGT. V dropped 8 bases and J dropped 2 bases, with 19 bases sitting between them. The CDR3 is made up of 16 amino acids. The CDR3 reads CASQLQALPPYNEQFF. The CDR3 DNA sequence: TGTGCCAGCCAACTACAGGCGCTCCCCCCCTACAATGAGCAGTTCTTC.